This record covers a single T cell receptor (beta chain). No antigen is known for it. This specimen comes from a study of shared clonotypes between healthy human individuals. Study findings and constraints: Clonotypes that were shared across four donors made up approximately 5.1% of naive CD4 clonotypes.

Measured with immunoSEQ multiplex PCR; TCRdb has only the in-frame clones, and not every one. The sample includes around 550,000 clones, less than 96% of them seen just once. The donors, healthy adults who were HIV-negative, had experienced no recent acute infections or vaccinations. The authors divided CD4+ cells into CD45RA+ naive and CD45RA-negative memory subsets. The TCR was taken from a woman under 40 in good health. Sequencing was performed on naive CD4+ T cells sorted from blood. Subset of the sample: CD45RA+ positively selected.

CDR3 DNA sequence: TGTGCCAGCAGCTTAGAGCTCGTTCTCGAGCAGTACTTC. It is translated as CASSLELVLEQYF. The chain has TRBV7-2 and TRBJ2-7; D unresolved. Germline V gene lookup returns CDR1 SGHTA and CDR2 FQGNSA. V was cut by 1 base and J by 6 bases, with 10 bases left in between. The CDR3 has 13 amino acids.